The 9 T cell receptor beta chains below all came from one sample that was sequenced in a study of T cell responses to AZD1222 COVID-19 vaccine. Some clones are missing from TCRdb's copy, which holds only in-frame ones; the method was immunoSEQ multiplex PCR. The sample contains 120,000 to 150,000 clones, roughly 88% of which appear only once. Source: peripheral blood, taken 28 days after the second dose of the MenACWY control vaccine. These TCRs come from an adult who received the MenACWY meningococcal vaccine as a control.

The chain recombines TRBV30 with TRBJ2-1; 12 bases agree with TRBD2. The junction had 3 bases not matched to a gene; V was cut back by 1 base and J by 5 bases. Germline V gene data show CDR1 as GTSNPN and CDR2 as SVGIG (reference sequence). This CDR3 is 15 amino acids long. The CDR3 loop is CAWSGGLAGNNEQFF. CDR3 coding DNA: TGTGCCTGGAGTGGTGGACTAGCGGGGAACAATGAGCAGTTCTTC. The full variable domain, completed using reference TRBV30 and TRBJ2-1, is SQTIHQWPATLVQPVGSPLSLECTVEGTSNPNLYWYRQAAGRGLQLLFYSVGIGQISSEVPQNLSASRPQDRQFILSSKKLLLSDSGFYLCAWSGGLAGNNEQFFGPGTRLTVL.

This clone was seen a single time. This rearrangement joins TRBV5-1 to TRBJ2-1; D call uncertain. The germline V and J ends were trimmed by 4 bases and 8 bases, with 10 bases remaining between them. Germline V gene data show CDR1 as SGHRS and CDR2 as YFSETQ. The CDR3 sequence is 12 residues long. DNA of the CDR3: TGCGCCAGCAGCGACCGATTAGATGAGCAGTTCTTC. Translated: CASSDRLDEQFF. Using reference TRBV5-1 and TRBJ2-1 for the parts outside the CDR3, the full variable domain is KAGVTQTPRYLIKTRGQQVTLSCSPISGHRSVSWYQQTPGQGLQFLFEYFSETQRNKGNFPGRFSGRQFSNSRSEMNVSTLELGDSALYLCASSDRLDEQFFGPGTRLTVL.

The chain recombines TRBV7-2 with TRBJ1-1; D unresolved. This CDR3 spans 14 amino acids. V was clipped by 1 base and J by 3 bases, with 9 bases between them. Germline V gives CDR1 SGHTA, CDR2 FQGNSA. This CDR3 is CASSLGAVYTEAFF. Written as DNA, the CDR3 is TGTGCCAGCAGCTTAGGGGCAGTGTACACTGAAGCTTTCTTT.

The chain links TRBV11-3 to TRBJ2-3; TRBD1 matches at 10 bases. The CDR3 runs 14 residues. J gave up 10 bases and V 5 bases, and 9 bases lay outside the gene matches. Germline CDR1 SGHNT, CDR2 YENEEA. CDR3 region: CASSEAGTGVPQYF. In nucleotides, the CDR3 is TGTGCCAGCAGCGAAGCCGGGACAGGGGTTCCGCAGTATTTT.

The chain is built from TRBV27 and TRBJ1-5; TRBD1 matches at 10 bases. J gave up 5 bases and V 6 bases, and 10 bases lay outside the gene matches. Germline CDR1 is MNHEY and CDR2 is SMNVEV (reference sequence). The CDR3 contains 16 residues. The CDR3 reads CASRTGTGEIHQPQHF. The CDR3, as DNA: TGTGCCAGCAGGACCGGGACAGGGGAAATCCATCAGCCCCAGCATTTT.

The V and J genes are TRBV6-2 or TRBV6-3 and TRBJ1-2; no firm D call. Germline V gene lookup returns CDR1 MNHEY and CDR2 SVGEGT. This CDR3 contains 13 residues. V was clipped by 5 bases and J by 5 bases, with 12 bases between them. The CDR3 DNA reads TGTGCCAGCAGTGATGGACGGATGTATGGCTACACCTTC. The encoded protein is CASSDGRMYGYTF.

The chain uses TRBV11-2 and TRBJ2-7; 12 bases agree with TRBD2. J gave up 3 bases and V 8 bases, and 5 bases lay outside the gene matches. The CDR3 contains 14 residues. Germline lookup yields CDR1 SGHAT and CDR2 FQNNGV. The DNA of the CDR3 is TGTGCCAGCGGACGGACTAGCGGGAACTACGAGCAGTACTTC. Protein sequence: CASGRTSGNYEQYF.

The J gene is TRBJ1-1, the V gene TRBV6-5; 9 bases match TRBD1. J was trimmed by 1 base and V by 1 base; bases with no gene match: 1. CDR1 and CDR2 from the germline V gene are MNHEY and SVGAGI. CDR3 length equals 15 residues. The CDR3 DNA is TGTGCCAGCAGTTACTTGGGACAGGGGAACACTGAAGCTTTCTTT. It specifies CASSYLGQGNTEAFF.

The rearrangement uses TRBV27 and TRBJ2-2, with D uncertain. CDR3 length: 13 amino acids. CDR1 and CDR2 (germline): MNHEY, SMNVEV (reference sequence). Trimming cost V 4 bases and J 1 base, with 4 bases left between them. The CDR3 protein is CASSSQNTGELFF. The CDR3 DNA is TGTGCCAGCAGTTCCCAGAACACCGGGGAGCTGTTTTTT.